The 10 T cell receptor beta chains listed next were all sequenced from one sample in a study of glioma-infiltrating T cells after dendritic cell vaccination. The repertoire was sequenced with immunoSEQ multiplex PCR; TCRdb's copy has only in-frame clones and lacks some. The data contain about 20,000 clones, 79% of them seen just once; the ten biggest clones take up about 37%. The sample in question was blood, obtained before dendritic cell vaccination. The receptors stem from a human donor with glioblastoma.

This clone was recorded once. The chain uses TRBV6-5 and TRBJ2-7; tentatively, D is TRBD1 (7 bases). V was shortened by 2 bases and J by 2 bases, with 16 bases between the two germline ends. CDR1 and CDR2 from the germline V gene are MNHEY and SVGAGI. CDR3 length equals 16 residues. CDR3 DNA: TGTGCCAGCAGTTACGCCTCGGCGGGACAGCCCTACGAGCAGTACTTC. Translated: CASSYASAGQPYEQYF.

The CDR3 protein is CASRDTQGKNTEAFF. The CDR3 nucleotides are TGTGCCAGCAGGGATACACAGGGGAAGAACACTGAAGCTTTCTTT. The chain links TRBV6-6 to TRBJ1-1, with 7 bases lining up with TRBD1. This CDR3 spans 15 amino acids. V was clipped by 6 bases and J by 1 base; unmatched bases: 8. Germline-derived CDR1 and CDR2 are MNHNY and SVGAGI (reference sequence).

This clone was observed a handful of times. This chain connects TRBV7-9 to TRBJ2-7, with 9 nucleotides matching TRBD1. J was trimmed by 6 bases and V by 1 base; bases with no gene match: 4. Looked up from germline, CDR1 is SEHNR and CDR2 is FQNEAQ (reference sequence). The CDR3 is 14 amino acids. The CDR3 nucleotides read TGTGCCAGCAGCTTAGTGGGACAGGGCCTCGAGCAGTACTTC. It encodes CASSLVGQGLEQYF.

V is TRBV15 and J is TRBJ1-5; 7 bases fit TRBD1. The J segment lost 2 bases and the V segment lost 1 base, leaving 2 bases of the junction unmatched. CDR1 LNHNV and CDR2 YYDKDF come from the germline V gene (reference sequence). The CDR3 spans 15 residues. The chain's CDR3 is CATSRGDRGNQPQHF. The CDR3 DNA is TGTGCCACCAGCAGAGGTGACAGGGGCAATCAGCCCCAGCATTTT. The whole variable domain, remainder taken from reference TRBV15 and TRBJ1-5, is DAMVIQNPRYQVTQFGKPVTLSCSQTLNHNVMYWYQQKSSQAPKLLFHYYDKDFNNEADTPDNFQSRRPNTSFCFLDIRSPGLGDTAMYLCATSRGDRGNQPQHFGDGTRLSIL.

This clone was observed a single time. The V and J genes are TRBV5-1 and TRBJ2-7; 16 nucleotides align to TRBD2. CDR1 and CDR2 (germline): SGHRS, YFSETQ. The CDR3 is 17 amino acids. V was pared by 4 bases and J by 2 bases, with 6 bases of the junction left unmatched. CDR3 residues: CASSPGLAGGGTYEQYF. The DNA for the CDR3 is TGCGCCAGCAGCCCGGGACTAGCGGGAGGGGGAACCTACGAGCAGTACTTC.

This clone was recorded once. This rearrangement joins TRBV11-1 to TRBJ2-1; TRBD1 agrees at 8 bases. Germline V gene sequence: CDR1 SGHAT, CDR2 FQDESV (reference sequence). With 2 bases clipped from V and 8 bases from J, the junction kept 8 bases outside the gene matches. The CDR3 loop spans 15 amino acids. In nucleotides, the CDR3 is TGTGCCAGCAGCTTATCAGGGGGCGGAATCTATGAGCAGTTCTTC. Translating gives CASSLSGGGIYEQFF.

The V call is TRBV6-4, the J call TRBJ2-1; 7 nucleotides align to TRBD1. Germline V gene lookup returns CDR1 MRHNA and CDR2 SNTAGT. The trim removed 0 bases at V and 2 bases at J, leaving 1 base unmatched. The CDR3 length is 15 residues. The CDR3, as DNA: TGTGCCAGCAGTGACTCAGGGGGCGCCTACAATGAGCAGTTCTTC. Translated: CASSDSGGAYNEQFF.

This chain uses TRBV11-2 with TRBJ2-7; D not certain. Germline CDR1 reads SGHAT; CDR2 reads FQNNGV. Trimming took 4 bases from V and 5 from J, leaving 15 bases between them. The CDR3 runs 14 residues. The DNA of the CDR3 is TGTGCCAGCAGCTCCCGCCCCAGCGATCACGAGCAGTACTTC. This encodes CASSSRPSDHEQYF.

This clone has only one observation. The chain links TRBV4-1 to TRBJ2-2, with 14 bases fitting TRBD2. CDR3 length equals 18 residues. CDR1 is MGHRA and CDR2 is YSYEKL in the germline V gene. With 1 base clipped from V and 4 bases from J, the junction kept 5 bases outside the gene matches. The CDR3 loop reads CASSQGGLAGVGTGELFF. In DNA form, the CDR3 reads TGCGCCAGCAGCCAAGGGGGACTAGCGGGAGTTGGCACCGGGGAGCTGTTTTTT.

There are a few counts of this clone. The chain employs TRBV7-8 and TRBJ1-1, with unresolved D. This CDR3 has 14 residues. Looked up from germline, CDR1 is SGHVS and CDR2 is FQNEAQ. Trimming took off 5 bases at V and 5 bases at J, with 15 bases between the two ends. CDR3: CASSGQTGDTEAFF. CDR3 sequence (DNA): TGTGCCAGCAGCGGGCAGACCGGGGATACTGAAGCTTTCTTT.